This entry concerns a single TCR beta chain. What it binds is not known. The junction shows a germline mismatch at one end, possibly a read error. These data come from a study of tumor-infiltrating lymphocytes in primary liver carcinoma. At the level of the study: The study obtained roughly 3.65 to 7.13 million productive TCRbeta reads per sample, similar across tissue types. Whole-study results and caveats: The difference in top-250-clone fraction between tumors and blood was significant, favoring tumors (p = 0.039). Tumor region pairs shared more overlap than did tumor-adjacent and tumor-blood pairs.

This CDR3 region has 12 residues. Per germline, CDR1 SQVTM and CDR2 ANQGSEA. A constant-region primer served to make TCR beta cDNA from about 0.45 ug total RNA. TCR beta libraries came from three nested multiplex PCR rounds using slightly modified ARM-PCR. Running ten to eleven cycles apiece, the first two PCR rounds relied on TRBV1-TRBV30 forward primers together with a C-beta reverse primer. TCRdb re-analysed the multiplex PCR reads in MiXCR, keeping a single row per CDR3 protein. In the table there are 150,000 to 200,000 distinct CDR3 sequences, roughly 80% of which are singletons. Unsorted bulk tissue (roughly 19-31 mg) underwent RNA and DNA co-extraction. The study found over 80% viable tumor cells in every tumor sample.

This receptor was taken from a man aged 35-49 years with primary liver carcinoma and hepatitis B virus infection. The sequenced material came from tumor tissue from primary liver carcinoma. The chain couples TRBV29-1 to TRBJ2-2, with D perhaps matching TRBD2 (5 bases). This CDR3 reads CSVVPNTGELFF. The CDR3, as DNA: TGTAGCGTTGTGCCGAACACCGGGGAGCTGTTTTTT.